The 14 T cell receptor beta chains presented below share a single source sample, sequenced in a study of blood T cell repertoires in COVID-19. Repertoires were generated with immunoSEQ multiplex PCR, while TCRdb's copy carries only in-frame clones and drops some. The data contain some 260,000 clones, 82% of them singletons. Sequenced material: peripheral blood. The receptor set was obtained from a woman of 80 years or more with active or convalescent COVID-19.

V is TRBV6-5 and J is TRBJ1-2, with D possibly being TRBD1 (6 bases). From germline, CDR1 is MNHEY and CDR2 SVGAGI. Trimming took off 5 bases at V and 4 bases at J, with 8 bases between the two ends. The CDR3 length is 12 residues. CDR3: CASSKQGYGYTF. DNA of the CDR3: TGTGCCAGCAGTAAACAGGGCTATGGCTACACCTTC.

This chain connects TRBV24-1 to TRBJ2-2; TRBD1 is a possible D gene (6 bases). CDR3 length: 14 residues. Trimming took 3 bases from V and 4 from J, leaving 8 bases between them. Germline-derived CDR1 and CDR2 are KGHDR and SFDVKD. DNA of the CDR3: TGTGCCACCAGTGATCAGGGGCTCACCGGGGAGCTGTTTTTT. Its protein is CATSDQGLTGELFF.

This clone was seen a single time. This chain joins TRBV6-5 and TRBJ1-6; TRBD1 matches at 9 bases. This CDR3 is 15 amino acids long. From germline, CDR1 is MNHEY and CDR2 SVGAGI. J gave up 11 bases and V 0 bases, and 5 bases lay outside the gene matches. As DNA, the CDR3 is TGTGCCAGCAGTTACTCTCGGGACAGGGTGGCACCCCTCCACTTT. Protein sequence: CASSYSRDRVAPLHF.

The DNA of the CDR3 is TGTGCCAGCAGTCCGGACAGGGAGAGGCCCCAGCATTTT. This codes for CASSPDRERPQHF. This chain uses TRBV6-5 with TRBJ1-5; 8 nucleotides match TRBD1. The CDR3 runs to 13 residues. The V gene's germline CDR1 is MNHEY and CDR2 SVGAGI. The V gene end was trimmed by 5 bases and the J gene end by 9 bases; junction bases not matched to a gene: 6.

The V and J genes are TRBV6-1 and TRBJ1-5; D unclear. The CDR3 is made up of 18 amino acids. V was cut by 0 bases and J by 3 bases, with 18 bases left in between. Germline V gene data show CDR1 as MNHNS and CDR2 as SASEGT. Here the CDR3 reads CASSEAEKWSSVNQPQHF. In nucleotides, the CDR3 is TGTGCCAGCAGTGAAGCGGAGAAATGGAGCAGCGTCAATCAGCCCCAGCATTTT.

The chain has TRBV2 and TRBJ2-1, with D uncertain. The CDR3 is 14 residues long. The germline V and J ends were trimmed by 8 bases and 3 bases, with 14 bases remaining between them. Germline lookup yields CDR1 SNHLY and CDR2 FYNNEI. This CDR3 reads CASVPGLYYNEQFF. CDR3 coding DNA: TGTGCCAGCGTTCCGGGTCTTTACTACAATGAGCAGTTCTTC.

J is TRBJ1-6 and V is TRBV27; tentatively, D is TRBD1 (6 bases). The V end lost 3 bases, the J end lost 7 bases, and 10 bases lay between the germline ends. Germline CDR1 MNHEY, CDR2 SMNVEV (reference sequence). The CDR3 has 14 residues. Here the CDR3 reads CASSFGRGNSPLHF. The CDR3 DNA reads as TGTGCCAGCAGTTTCGGCAGGGGAAATTCACCCCTCCACTTT.

The V gene is TRBV10-3, the J gene TRBJ1-5; TRBD1 is a possible D gene (5 bases). The CDR3 has 13 residues. Germline values: CDR1 ENHRY, CDR2 SYGVKD. V gave up 6 bases and J gave up 12 bases, with 18 bases separating them. The CDR3 here is CAIRDPSKGLQHF. DNA for the CDR3: TGTGCCATCAGGGACCCGAGTAAGGGACTCCAGCATTTT.

This chain joins TRBV7-2 and TRBJ2-1; 10 nucleotides match TRBD2. The CDR3 consists of 19 residues. The V gene end was trimmed by 7 bases and the J gene end by 0 bases; junction bases not matched to a gene: 15. Germline CDR1 reads SGHTA; CDR2 reads FQGNSA. The CDR3 DNA is TGTGCCAGCATCGGGGGGGTACTAGCGGGACTAAGCTCCTACAATGAGCAGTTCTTC. It codes for CASIGGVLAGLSSYNEQFF.

This clone was detected only a few times. This chain joins TRBV7-9 and TRBJ2-1; 14 bases align to TRBD2. Losses at the gene ends were 5 bases for V and 7 bases for J; bases not matched to a gene: 7. Germline lookup yields CDR1 SEHNR and CDR2 FQNEAQ (reference sequence). CDR3 length: 16 amino acids. CDR3 sequence reads: CASSPQTSGRGNEQFF. DNA of the CDR3: TGTGCCAGCAGCCCGCAGACTAGCGGGAGGGGGAATGAGCAGTTCTTC. The whole variable domain, remainder taken from reference TRBV7-9 and TRBJ2-1, is DTGVSQNPRHKITKRGQNVTFRCDPISEHNRLYWYRQTLGQGPEFLTYFQNEAQLEKSRLLSDRFSAERPKGSFSTLEIQRTEQGDSAMYLCASSPQTSGRGNEQFFGPGTRLTVL.

The V and J genes are TRBV18 and TRBJ2-7, with TRBD2 as a possible D gene (7 bases). Trimming pared 8 bases from V and 6 bases from J, leaving 17 bases between. This CDR3 comprises 13 residues. CDR1 is KGHSH, CDR2 LQKENI, per germline. As DNA, the CDR3 is TGTGCCAGCCATTCAACCGGGGGGCTCGAGCAGTACTTC. Amino acids: CASHSTGGLEQYF.

This rearrangement joins TRBV7-9 to TRBJ2-5, with 14 bases aligning to TRBD2. Germline-derived CDR1 and CDR2 are SEHNR and FQNEAQ (reference sequence). V shed 1 base and J 5 bases; nucleotides not matched to a gene: 6. The CDR3 is 17 amino acids. The CDR3 nucleotides are TGTGCCAGCAGCTTAGTTGGGACTAGCGGGGGAGGGGAGACCCAGTACTTC. Translation: CASSLVGTSGGGETQYF.

The chain links TRBV12-3 or TRBV12-4 to TRBJ2-3; D not certain. This CDR3 is built from 13 residues. Trimming removed 11 bases at V and 2 bases at J, with 14 bases between. CDR3 sequence reads: CASRGTLTDTQYF. CDR3 DNA: TGTGCCTCCCGAGGAACCCTCACAGATACGCAGTATTTT.

The V call is TRBV4-2, the J call TRBJ2-3; D is ambiguous. Between the trimmed V and J ends, which lost 1 base and 2 bases, there was a span of 13 bases. Germline lookup yields CDR1 LGHNA and CDR2 YNFKEQ. This CDR3 comprises 16 residues. As DNA, the CDR3 is TGTGCCAGCAGCCAAGTAGGAGTTGGCTCCACAGATACGCAGTATTTT. It codes for CASSQVGVGSTDTQYF.